The clone carrying this T cell receptor (beta chain) was detected once. Its antigen is still unknown. This entry is derived from a study of beta chain features in type 1 diabetes. The V end lost 7 bases, the J end lost 6 bases, and 11 bases lay between the germline ends. The V gene's germline CDR1 is SNHLY and CDR2 FYNNEI. The CDR3 is 12 residues long. Blood was collected once per donor into heparin, averaging about 0.12 L. CD45RO/CCR7/CD25/CD127/CD95/CD27 staining was used to isolate CD4+ naive, central memory, regulatory and stem cell-like memory cells by sorting. TCRB transcripts that were expressed got sequenced, as all of the isolated RNA had been reverse transcribed. TCRdb's table, derived via immunoSEQ multiplex PCR, lists solely in-frame clones and lacks some. The profile covers about 160,000 clones, with around 8% appearing a single time and approximately 0.56% taken by the ten largest. Study-wide points: PCR may have favored shorter templates equally in patients and controls. Researchers report that Type 1 diabetes patients had moderately but significantly shorter TCRB CDR3s across all four CD4+ subsets. Insertion counts at VDJ junctions were lower in type 1 diabetes patients, who also showed more deletions there.

This clonotype was sampled from a young woman with type 1 diabetes. This chain joins TRBV2 and TRBJ2-3; D is ambiguous. The sample taken for sequencing was central memory CD4+ T cells from blood. CDR3 loop: CASMMTADTQYF. CDR3 DNA sequence: TGTGCCAGCATGATGACTGCCGATACGCAGTATTTT. Looking up the rest from reference TRBV2 and TRBJ2-3 gives the full variable domain: EPEVTQTPSHQVTQMGQEVILRCVPISNHLYFYWYRQILGQKVEFLVSFYNNEISEKSEIFDDQFSVERPDGSNFTLKIRSTKLEDSAMYFCASMMTADTQYFGPGTRLTVL.